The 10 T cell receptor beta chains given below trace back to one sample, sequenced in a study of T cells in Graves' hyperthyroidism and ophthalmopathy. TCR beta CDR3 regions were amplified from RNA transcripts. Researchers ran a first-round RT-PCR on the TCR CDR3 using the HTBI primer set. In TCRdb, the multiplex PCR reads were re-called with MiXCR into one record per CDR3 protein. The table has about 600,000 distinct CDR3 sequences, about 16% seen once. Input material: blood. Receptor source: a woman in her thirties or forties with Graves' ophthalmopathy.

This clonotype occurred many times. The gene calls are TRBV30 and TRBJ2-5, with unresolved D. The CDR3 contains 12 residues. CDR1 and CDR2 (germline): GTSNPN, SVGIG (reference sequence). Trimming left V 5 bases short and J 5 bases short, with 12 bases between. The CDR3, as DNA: TGTGCCTGGCGGGCCGTCCACGAGACCCAGTACTTC. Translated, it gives CAWRAVHETQYF.

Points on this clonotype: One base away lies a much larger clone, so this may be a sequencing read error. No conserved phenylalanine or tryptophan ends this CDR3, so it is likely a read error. This CDR3 reads CASSSRDRGLYYGYTS. CDR3 DNA sequence: TGTGCCAGCAGCTCCCGGGACAGGGGGTTGTACTATGGCTACACCTCC. The chain combines TRBV6-1 with TRBJ1-2, with TRBD1 matching over 11 bases. Germline values: CDR1 MNHNS, CDR2 SASEGT. Unmatched junction bases numbered 9, after V lost 6 bases and J lost 3 bases. The CDR3 loop spans 16 amino acids.

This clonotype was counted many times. CDR3 DNA: TGTGCCATCAGTGCGCTACTAGCGGGGGGGCGAGAGACCCAGTACTTC. As protein: CAISALLAGGRETQYF. The V call is TRBV10-3, the J call TRBJ2-5, with 13 bases fitting TRBD2. V gave up 4 bases and J gave up 4 bases; unmatched junction bases: 6. Germline V lookup: CDR1 ENHRY, CDR2 SYGVKD. The CDR3 length is 16 residues.

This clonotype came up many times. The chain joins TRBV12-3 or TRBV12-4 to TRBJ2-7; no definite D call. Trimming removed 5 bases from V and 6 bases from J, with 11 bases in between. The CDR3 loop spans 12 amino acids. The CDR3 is CASSPPSREQYF. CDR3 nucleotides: TGTGCCAGCAGTCCCCCGTCTCGCGAGCAGTACTTC.

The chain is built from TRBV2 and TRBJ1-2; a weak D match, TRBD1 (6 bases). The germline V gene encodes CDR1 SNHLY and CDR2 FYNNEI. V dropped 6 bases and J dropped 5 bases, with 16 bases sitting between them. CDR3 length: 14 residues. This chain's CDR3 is CASRNRDKLYGYTF. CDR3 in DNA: TGTGCCAGCAGGAACCGGGACAAACTTTATGGCTACACCTTC.

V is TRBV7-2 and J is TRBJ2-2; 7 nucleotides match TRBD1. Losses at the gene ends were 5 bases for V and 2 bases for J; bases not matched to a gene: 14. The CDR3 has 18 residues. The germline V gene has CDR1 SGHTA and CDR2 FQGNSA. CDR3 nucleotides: TGTGCCAGCAGCCGGGCCGGGACAGCCGCCTATAACACCGGGGAGCTGTTTTTT. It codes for CASSRAGTAAYNTGELFF.

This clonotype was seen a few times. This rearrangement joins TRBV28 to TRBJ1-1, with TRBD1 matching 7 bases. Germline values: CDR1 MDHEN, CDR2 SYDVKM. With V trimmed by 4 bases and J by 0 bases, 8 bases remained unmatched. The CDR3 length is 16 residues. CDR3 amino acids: CASSSPGTAMNTEAFF. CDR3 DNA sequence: TGTGCCAGCAGTTCCCCCGGGACAGCCATGAACACTGAAGCTTTCTTT.

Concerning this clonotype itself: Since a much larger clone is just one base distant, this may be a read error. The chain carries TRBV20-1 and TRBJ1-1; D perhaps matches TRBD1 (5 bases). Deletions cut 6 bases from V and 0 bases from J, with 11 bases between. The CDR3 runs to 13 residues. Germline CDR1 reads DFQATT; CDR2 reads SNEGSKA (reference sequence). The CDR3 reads CSARTYMNTEAFF. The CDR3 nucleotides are TGCAGTGCCCGGACATACATGAACACTGAAGCTTTCTTT.

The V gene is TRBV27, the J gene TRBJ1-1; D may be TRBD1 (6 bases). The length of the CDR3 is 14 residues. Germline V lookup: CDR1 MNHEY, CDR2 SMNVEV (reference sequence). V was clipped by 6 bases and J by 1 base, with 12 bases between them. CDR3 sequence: CASRSSRGNTEAFF. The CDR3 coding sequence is TGTGCCAGCAGATCGAGCAGGGGGAACACTGAAGCTTTCTTT.

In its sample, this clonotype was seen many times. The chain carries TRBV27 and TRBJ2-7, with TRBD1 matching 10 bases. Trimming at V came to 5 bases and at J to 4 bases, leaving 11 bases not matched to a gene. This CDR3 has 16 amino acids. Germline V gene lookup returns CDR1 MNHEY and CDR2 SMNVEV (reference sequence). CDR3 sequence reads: CASSLKPGQGMYEQYF. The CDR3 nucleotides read TGTGCCAGCAGTCTGAAACCGGGACAGGGGATGTACGAGCAGTACTTC.